The clone carrying this TCR beta chain was observed many times. The antigen remains undetermined. This record belongs to a study of metastatic and nonmetastatic thyroid tumors. Study-wide background: Repertoires from malignant and benign thyroid patients were compared across blood and tumor or nodule tissue.

Until they underwent thyroid surgery, no patient had received any treatment. Germline lookup yields CDR1 MNHEY and CDR2 SMNVEV (reference sequence). V was clipped by 1 base and J by 1 base; unmatched bases: 4. CDR3 length: 18 residues. TCRdb reprocessed the PCR reads using MiXCR. The table records several thousand clones, more than 15% of them present only once. Study-wide findings and caveats: According to reports, the diversity of TCR beta was significantly higher in malignant thyroid tumors than in benign nodules, and this held in both blood and tumor samples.

The sequenced sample consisted of tumor tissue. This clonotype was obtained from a male donor with papillary thyroid cancer or a benign thyroid nodule (not recorded which). Some clones in this sample may be carry-over from other donors' samples. This sequence joins TRBV27 and TRBJ2-6, with TRBD1 matching 10 bases. CDR3 loop: CASSLWGTGESGANVLTF. CDR3 bases: TGTGCCAGCAGTTTATGGGGGACAGGGGAGTCTGGGGCCAACGTCCTGACTTTC. Complete variable domain (other parts from reference TRBV27 and TRBJ2-6): EAQVTQNPRYLITVTGKKLTVTCSQNMNHEYMSWYRQDPGLGLRQIYYSMNVEVTDKGDVPEGYKVSRKEKRNFPLILESPSPNQTSLYFCASSLWGTGESGANVLTFGAGSRLTVL.